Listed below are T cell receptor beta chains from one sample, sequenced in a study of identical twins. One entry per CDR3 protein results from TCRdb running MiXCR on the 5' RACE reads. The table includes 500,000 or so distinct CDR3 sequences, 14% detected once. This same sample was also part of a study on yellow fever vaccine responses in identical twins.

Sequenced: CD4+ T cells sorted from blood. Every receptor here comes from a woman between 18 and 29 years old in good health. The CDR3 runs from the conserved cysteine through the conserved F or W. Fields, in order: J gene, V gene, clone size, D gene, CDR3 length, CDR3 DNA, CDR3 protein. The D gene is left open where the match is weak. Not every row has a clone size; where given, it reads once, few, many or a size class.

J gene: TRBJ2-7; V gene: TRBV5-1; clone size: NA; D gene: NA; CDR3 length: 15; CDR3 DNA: TGCGCCAGCTGCCCTGTCTCGGGGTCGTCCTACGAGCAGTACTTC; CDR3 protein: CASCPVSGSSYEQYF
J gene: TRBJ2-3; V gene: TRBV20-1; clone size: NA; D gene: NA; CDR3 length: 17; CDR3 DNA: TGCAGTGCTAGACTCCCCCAGCGGGCCGCTAGCACAGATACGCAGTATTTT; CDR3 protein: CSARLPQRAASTDTQYF
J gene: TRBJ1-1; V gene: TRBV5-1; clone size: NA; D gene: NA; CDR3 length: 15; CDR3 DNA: TGCGCCAGCAGCTCCCTGGGGGCCTCGAACACTGAAGCTTTCTTT; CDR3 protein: CASSSLGASNTEAFF
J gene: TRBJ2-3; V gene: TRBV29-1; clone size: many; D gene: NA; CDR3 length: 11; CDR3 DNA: TGCAGCGTTGATTGGGCGAAGACGCAGTATTTT; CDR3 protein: CSVDWAKTQYF
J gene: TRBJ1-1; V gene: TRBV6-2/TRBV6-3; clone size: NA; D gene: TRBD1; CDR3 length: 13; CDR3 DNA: TGTGCCACCCGTGGACAGGGGAACACTGAAGCTTTCTTT; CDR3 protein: CATRGQGNTEAFF
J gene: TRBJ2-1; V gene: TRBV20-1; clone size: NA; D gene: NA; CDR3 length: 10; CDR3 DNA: TGCAGTGCTAGACAAACTGAGCAGTTCTTC; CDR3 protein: CSARQTEQFF
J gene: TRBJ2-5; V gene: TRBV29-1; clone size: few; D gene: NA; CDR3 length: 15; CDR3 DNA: TGCAGCGGCAGCCCGACGGGATCGTACCAAGAGACCCAGTACTTC; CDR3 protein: CSGSPTGSYQETQYF
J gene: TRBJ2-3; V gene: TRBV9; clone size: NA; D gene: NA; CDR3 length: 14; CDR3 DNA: TGTGCCAGCAGCGTAGCCCCCCCGCTAGATACGCAGTATTTT; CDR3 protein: CASSVAPPLDTQYF
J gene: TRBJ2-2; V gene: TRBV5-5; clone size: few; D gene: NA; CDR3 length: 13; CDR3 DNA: TGTGCCAGCAGTTATCCACAGACCGGGGAGCTGTTTTTT; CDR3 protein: CASSYPQTGELFF
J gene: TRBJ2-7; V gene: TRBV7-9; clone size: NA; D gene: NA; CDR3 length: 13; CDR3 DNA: TGTGCCAGCAGCTTAGCGCCAGGGGTAGAGCAGTACTTC; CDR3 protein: CASSLAPGVEQYF
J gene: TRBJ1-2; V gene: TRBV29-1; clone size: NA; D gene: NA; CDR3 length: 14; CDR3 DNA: TGCAGCGTGGGAGATACAGGGTATAGGAGAGGCTACACCTTC; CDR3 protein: CSVGDTGYRRGYTF
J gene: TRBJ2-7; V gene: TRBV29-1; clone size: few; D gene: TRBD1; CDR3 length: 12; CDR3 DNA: TGCAGCGTCTGGGACAGGGAGGACGAGCAGTACTTC; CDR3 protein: CSVWDREDEQYF
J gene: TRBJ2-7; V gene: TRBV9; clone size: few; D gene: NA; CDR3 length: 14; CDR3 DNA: TGTGCCAGCAGCGTAGCTGGGCAGGCCTACGAGCAGTACTTC; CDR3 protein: CASSVAGQAYEQYF
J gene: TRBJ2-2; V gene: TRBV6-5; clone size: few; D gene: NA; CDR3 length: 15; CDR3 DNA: TGTGCCAGCAGTTACGCTTGGGGGAGCACCGGGGAGCTGTTTTTT; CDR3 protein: CASSYAWGSTGELFF
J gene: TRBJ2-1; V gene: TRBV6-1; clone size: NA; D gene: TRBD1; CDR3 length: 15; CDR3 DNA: TGTGCCAGCAGTGTGGGACAGGGTCTTAGCAATGAGCAGTTCTTC; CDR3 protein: CASSVGQGLSNEQFF
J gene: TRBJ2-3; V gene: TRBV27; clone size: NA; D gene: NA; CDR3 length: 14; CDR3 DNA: TGTGCCAGCAGTAAAAGACCAAGCACAGATACGCAGTATTTT; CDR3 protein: CASSKRPSTDTQYF
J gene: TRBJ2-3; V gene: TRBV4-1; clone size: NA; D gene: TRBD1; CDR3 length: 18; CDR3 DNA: TGCGCCAGCAGCCAAGCCGCCGGGACAGGGGGAGGAAGAGATACGCAGTATTTT; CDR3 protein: CASSQAAGTGGGRDTQYF
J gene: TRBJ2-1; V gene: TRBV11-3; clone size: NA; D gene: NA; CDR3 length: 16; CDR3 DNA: TGTGCCAGCAGCTTAGAGGGGGGGGCCGTGATGGATGAGCAGTTCTTC; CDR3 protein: CASSLEGGAVMDEQFF
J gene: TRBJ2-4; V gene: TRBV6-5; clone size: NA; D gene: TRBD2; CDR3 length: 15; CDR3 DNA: TGTGCCAGCAGTTCCATAGCGGGGGGCAGGGACATTCAGTACTTC; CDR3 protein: CASSSIAGGRDIQYF
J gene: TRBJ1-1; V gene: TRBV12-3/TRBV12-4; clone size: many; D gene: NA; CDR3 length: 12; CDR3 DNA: TGTGCCAGCAGGGGTCAGAACACTGAAGCTTTCTTT; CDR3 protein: CASRGQNTEAFF
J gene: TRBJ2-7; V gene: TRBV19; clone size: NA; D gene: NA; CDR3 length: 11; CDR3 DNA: TGTGCCAGTATGCAGGGCTACGAGCAGTACTTC; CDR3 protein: CASMQGYEQYF
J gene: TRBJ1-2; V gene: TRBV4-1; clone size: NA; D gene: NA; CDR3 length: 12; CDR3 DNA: TGCGCCAGCAGCCAAGAGTCCTATGGCTACACCTTC; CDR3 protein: CASSQESYGYTF
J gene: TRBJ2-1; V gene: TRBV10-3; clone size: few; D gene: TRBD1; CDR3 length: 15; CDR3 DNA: TGTGCCGTTCTAGGGGCGGACAGGGGCCGGGGAGAGCAGTTCTTC; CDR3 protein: CAVLGADRGRGEQFF
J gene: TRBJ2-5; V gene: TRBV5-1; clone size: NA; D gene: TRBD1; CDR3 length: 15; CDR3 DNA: TGCGCCAGCAGCTTGTTAGGGGGCGACGGAGAGACCCAGTACTTC; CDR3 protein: CASSLLGGDGETQYF
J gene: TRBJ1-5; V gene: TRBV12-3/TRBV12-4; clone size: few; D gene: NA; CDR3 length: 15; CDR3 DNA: TGTGCCAGCAGGTTCCAGGGTAGGGGCAATCAGCCCCAGCATTTT; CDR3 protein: CASRFQGRGNQPQHF
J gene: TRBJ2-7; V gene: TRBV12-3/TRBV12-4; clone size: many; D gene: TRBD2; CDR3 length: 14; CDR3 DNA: TGTGCCAGCAGCGGACGGACTAGCGGGAAGGAGCAGTACTTC; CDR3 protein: CASSGRTSGKEQYF
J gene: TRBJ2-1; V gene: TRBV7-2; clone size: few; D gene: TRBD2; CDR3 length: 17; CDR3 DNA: TGTGCCAGCAGCTTACCCACTAGCGGGAGGGTCTACAATGAGCAGTTCTTC; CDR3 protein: CASSLPTSGRVYNEQFF
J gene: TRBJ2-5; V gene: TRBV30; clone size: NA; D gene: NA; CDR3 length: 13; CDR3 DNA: TGTGCCTGGAGGACAGGCTCCTCGGGGACCCAGTACTTC; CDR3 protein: CAWRTGSSGTQYF
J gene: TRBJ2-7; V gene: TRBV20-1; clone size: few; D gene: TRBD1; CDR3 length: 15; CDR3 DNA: TGCAGTGCTAGCCCCGGGACAGGGGGAACGTACGAGCAGTACTTC; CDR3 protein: CSASPGTGGTYEQYF
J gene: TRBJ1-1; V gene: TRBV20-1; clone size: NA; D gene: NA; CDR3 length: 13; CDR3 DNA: TGCAGTGCTAGAGACACAACGAACACTGAAGCTTTCTTT; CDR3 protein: CSARDTTNTEAFF
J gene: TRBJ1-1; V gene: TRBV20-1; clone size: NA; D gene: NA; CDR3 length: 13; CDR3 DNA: TGCAGTGCTCCCGGTCGGGTGAACACTGAAGCTTTCTTT; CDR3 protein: CSAPGRVNTEAFF
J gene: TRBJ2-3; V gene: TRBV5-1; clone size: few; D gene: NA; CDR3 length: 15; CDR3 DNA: TGCGCCAGCAGCCCTGGCCCTACTAGCACAGATACGCAGTATTTT; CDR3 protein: CASSPGPTSTDTQYF
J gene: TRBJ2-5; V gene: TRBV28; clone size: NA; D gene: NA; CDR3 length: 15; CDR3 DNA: TGTGCCAGCAGTCAACAGGGGAGGGGACAAGAGACCCAGTACTTC; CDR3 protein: CASSQQGRGQETQYF
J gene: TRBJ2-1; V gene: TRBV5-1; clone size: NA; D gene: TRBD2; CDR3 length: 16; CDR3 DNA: TGCGCCAGCAGCTTGGAGGTAGGGGGTAGCGGGGGTGAGCAGTTCTTC; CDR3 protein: CASSLEVGGSGGEQFF
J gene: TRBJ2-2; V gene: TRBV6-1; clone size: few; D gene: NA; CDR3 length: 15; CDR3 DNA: TGTGCCAGCAGTCGATCGGGCCTTAACACCGGGGAGCTGTTTTTT; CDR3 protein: CASSRSGLNTGELFF
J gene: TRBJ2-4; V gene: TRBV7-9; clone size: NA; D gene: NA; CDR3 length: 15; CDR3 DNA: TGTGCCAGCAGCTCAGGGTCTAGCGCGAAAAACATTCAGTACTTC; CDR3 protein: CASSSGSSAKNIQYF
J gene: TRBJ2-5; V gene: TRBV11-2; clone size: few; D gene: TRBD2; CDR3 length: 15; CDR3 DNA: TGTGCCAGCAGCCGGACTAGCGGGACGGGAGAGACCCAGTACTTC; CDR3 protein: CASSRTSGTGETQYF
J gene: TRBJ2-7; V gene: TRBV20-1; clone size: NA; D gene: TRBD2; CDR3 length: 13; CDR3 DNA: TGCAGTGCCACGACTAGCGGGACCTACGAGCAGTACTTC; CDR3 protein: CSATTSGTYEQYF
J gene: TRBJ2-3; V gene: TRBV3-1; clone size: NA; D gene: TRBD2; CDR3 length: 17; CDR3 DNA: TGTGCCAGCAGCTTCCGTGGACTAGCGGGGTCTGCTGATACGCAGTATTTT; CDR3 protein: CASSFRGLAGSADTQYF
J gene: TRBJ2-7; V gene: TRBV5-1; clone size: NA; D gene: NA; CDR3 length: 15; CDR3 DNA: TGCGCCAGCAGGGACTTCGGGACGAGCCTCCACGAGCAGTACTTC; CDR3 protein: CASRDFGTSLHEQYF
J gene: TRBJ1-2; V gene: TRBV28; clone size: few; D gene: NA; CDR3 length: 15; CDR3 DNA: TGTGCCAGCAGTGAAATGGCTTCGGGGCGGGGTGGCTACACCTTC; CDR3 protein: CASSEMASGRGGYTF
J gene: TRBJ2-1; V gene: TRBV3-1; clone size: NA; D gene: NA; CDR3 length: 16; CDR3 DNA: TGTGCCAGCAGCCAAGCTAAACGGACCTCCTACAATGAGCAGTTCTTC; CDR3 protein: CASSQAKRTSYNEQFF
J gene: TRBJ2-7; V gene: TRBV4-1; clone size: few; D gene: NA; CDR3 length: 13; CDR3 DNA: TGCGCCAGCAGCAGGGGCATTACCTACGAGCAGTACTTC; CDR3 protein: CASSRGITYEQYF
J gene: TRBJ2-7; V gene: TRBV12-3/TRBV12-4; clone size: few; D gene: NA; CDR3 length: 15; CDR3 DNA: TGTGCCAGCAGCCCAACCGGGACCGGAGCCTACGAGCAGTACTTC; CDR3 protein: CASSPTGTGAYEQYF
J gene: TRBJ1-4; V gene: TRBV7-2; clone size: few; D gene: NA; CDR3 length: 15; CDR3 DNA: TGTGCCAGCAGCTCGCAGGGTTTAACTAATGAAAAACTGTTTTTT; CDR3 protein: CASSSQGLTNEKLFF
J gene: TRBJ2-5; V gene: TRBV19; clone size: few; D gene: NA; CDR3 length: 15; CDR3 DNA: TGTGCCAGTAGTGTCTCCCGGGGCCCCTGGGAGACCCAGTACTTC; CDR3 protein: CASSVSRGPWETQYF
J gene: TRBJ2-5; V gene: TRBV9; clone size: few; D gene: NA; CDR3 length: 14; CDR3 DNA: TGTGCCAGCAGCACCCCCGGGGGCTTGAAGACCCAGTACTTC; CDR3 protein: CASSTPGGLKTQYF
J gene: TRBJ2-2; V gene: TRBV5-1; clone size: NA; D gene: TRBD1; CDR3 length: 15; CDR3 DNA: TGCGCCAGCACCATTCAGGGGGCGAACACCGGGGAGCTGTTTTTT; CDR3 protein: CASTIQGANTGELFF